A single sample gave rise to the 5 T cell receptor beta chains below, sequenced in a study of blood T cell repertoires in COVID-19. The repertoire was sequenced with immunoSEQ multiplex PCR; TCRdb's copy has only in-frame clones and lacks some. The sample yields around 230,000 clones, approximately 86% seen once. The sample comprised PBMCs or T cells enriched from blood (not recorded which). These TCRs come from a woman between 35 and 50 years old with acute COVID-19.

There are many counts of this clone. The chain recombines TRBV3-1 (or the pseudogene TRBV3-2) with TRBJ2-7; tentatively, D is TRBD1 or TRBD2 (5 bases each). There are 14 residues in the CDR3. V lost 5 bases to trimming and J lost 3 bases, with 14 bases between them. CDR1 and CDR2 from the germline V gene are LGHDT and YNNKEL (reference sequence). The DNA of the CDR3 is TGTGCCAGCAGCAAAGGGGCTAGCAGCTACGAGCAGTACTTC. This translates into CASSKGASSYEQYF.

This chain joins TRBV4-1 and TRBJ2-5, with a possible D match to TRBD1 (6 bases). The CDR3 loop spans 13 amino acids. Germline CDR1 and CDR2: MGHRA and YSYEKL. V was pared by 4 bases and J by 5 bases, with 11 bases between. The CDR3 sequence: CASSRQVGETQYF. As DNA, the CDR3 is TGCGCCAGCAGCCGACAGGTAGGGGAGACCCAGTACTTC.

CDR3 coding DNA: TGTGCCAGCAGCTACAACCTCAGGGGGCCAGACTCTGGCTACACCTTC. This sequence encodes CASSYNLRGPDSGYTF. The rearrangement links TRBV13 to TRBJ1-2; TRBD1 matches 8 bases. V lost 4 bases to trimming and J lost 7 bases; unmatched junction nucleotides: 14. The CDR3 is made up of 16 amino acids. The V gene's germline CDR1 is PRHDT and CDR2 FYEKMQ (reference sequence). The variable domain in full, completed from reference TRBV13 and TRBJ1-2, reads AAGVIQSPRHLIKEKRETATLKCYPIPRHDTVYWYQQGPGQDPQFLISFYEKMQSDKGSIPDRFSAQQFSDYHSELNMSSLELGDSALYFCASSYNLRGPDSGYTFGSGTRLTVV.

The V call is TRBV6-5, the J call TRBJ1-2, with TRBD1 matching over 7 bases. In germline, CDR1 is MNHEY, CDR2 SVGAGI. Losses at the gene ends were 6 bases for V and 7 bases for J; bases not matched to a gene: 8. The CDR3 has 13 residues. The DNA of the CDR3 is TGTGCCAGCAGGATGACAGGGTCGGGTGGCTACACCTTC. It is translated as CASRMTGSGGYTF.

This clone occurred once. The J gene is TRBJ2-3, the V gene TRBV2, with 11 bases lining up with TRBD2. This CDR3 has 14 amino acids. Germline CDR1 SNHLY, CDR2 FYNNEI. V was clipped by 3 bases and J by 6 bases; unmatched bases: 2. CDR3 sequence (DNA): TGTGCCAGCAGTGAGACTAGCGGGACTGATACGCAGTATTTT. Translation gives CASSETSGTDTQYF.